Presented here are 13 T cell receptor beta chains from one specimen sequenced in a study of T cell responses to AZD1222 COVID-19 vaccine. Method: immunoSEQ multiplex PCR; TCRdb's copy keeps in-frame clones and lacks some. In the table there are some 150,000 clones, around nine tenths of which are singletons. Specimen: peripheral blood, collected on day 0 of MenACWY control vaccination. These receptors were collected from an adult in good health.

The chain recombines TRBV14 with TRBJ1-1, with D tentatively TRBD1 (6 bases). From germline, CDR1 is SGHDN and CDR2 FVKESK. Trimming shortened V by 5 bases and J by 7 bases, and 8 bases separated the two germline ends. The CDR3 has 11 amino acids. CDR3 bases: TGTGCCAGCAGCATACAGGGTGAAGCTTTCTTT. Its translation is CASSIQGEAFF.

This chain joins TRBV9 and TRBJ1-2, with 7 positions matching TRBD1. Germline V gives CDR1 SGDLS, CDR2 YYNGEE. Unmatched junction bases numbered 7, after V lost 4 bases and J lost 7 bases. The CDR3 has 13 residues. The CDR3 sequence is CASSTGDFGGYTF. The CDR3 nucleotides are TGTGCCAGCAGCACAGGGGATTTTGGTGGCTACACCTTC.

The chain uses TRBV27 and TRBJ2-1; D is possibly TRBD2 (6 bases). V was shortened by 6 bases and J by 7 bases, with 13 bases between the two germline ends. CDR1 and CDR2 (germline): MNHEY, SMNVEV (reference sequence). The CDR3 totals 13 residues. CDR3: CASRRVSGNEQFF. The CDR3 region has the DNA TGTGCCAGCAGGCGAGTGAGCGGGAATGAGCAGTTCTTC.

The V gene is TRBV6-2 or TRBV6-3, the J gene TRBJ2-7; 7 nucleotides agree with TRBD1. The CDR3 has 15 amino acids. With V trimmed by 0 bases and J by 1 base, 3 bases remained unmatched. Germline lookup yields CDR1 MNHEY and CDR2 SVGEGT. The CDR3 DNA reads as TGTGCCAGCAGTTACTCGTACAGGGGTTCCTACGAGCAGTACTTC. Amino acid sequence: CASSYSYRGSYEQYF.

V is TRBV10-2 and J is TRBJ2-2, with 12 bases fitting TRBD1. This CDR3 contains 16 residues. Germline V gene lookup returns CDR1 WSHSY and CDR2 SAAADI. J gave up 6 bases and V 8 bases, and 10 bases lay outside the gene matches. The CDR3: CASSSSGQGASGELFF. The CDR3 DNA reads TGCGCCAGCTCCAGTTCGGGACAGGGGGCGTCCGGGGAGCTGTTTTTT.

This clone was found once. The DNA for the CDR3 is TGTGCCAGCAGCCCTACGTGGACAGGGAACACTGAAGCTTTCTTT. Its protein product is CASSPTWTGNTEAFF. This sequence joins TRBV5-8 and TRBJ1-1, with 7 bases aligning to TRBD1. The V gene's germline CDR1 is SGHTS and CDR2 YDEGEE. This CDR3 has 15 residues. V shed 4 bases, J shed 1 base, and the junction held 7 bases outside the gene matches.

Comments on this clone: This same CDR3 is encoded by further DNA sequences in the sample. The rearrangement joins TRBV27 to TRBJ2-3; D gene uncertain. V was pared by 0 bases and J by 0 bases, with 1 base between. The CDR3 is 13 amino acids. The germline CDR1 and CDR2 sequences are MNHEY and SMNVEV (reference sequence). The CDR3 nucleotides are TGTGCCAGCAGTTTATCGAGCACAGATACGCAGTATTTT. Encoded protein: CASSLSSTDTQYF.

The chain combines TRBV30 with TRBJ2-5; 10 bases are a match to TRBD2. The CDR3 length is 14 residues. Germline assignment: CDR1 GTSNPN and CDR2 SVGIG (reference sequence). V lost 1 base and J lost 4; bases outside the gene matches: 3. The CDR3 DNA is TGTGCCTGGAGTGCTAGCGGGGGAGGAGAGACCCAGTACTTC. Residues: CAWSASGGGETQYF.

This chain joins TRBV27 and TRBJ2-1, with TRBD2 matching over 9 bases. V shed 2 bases, J shed 4 bases, and the junction held 9 bases outside the gene matches. The germline V gene has CDR1 MNHEY and CDR2 SMNVEV (reference sequence). The CDR3 contains 17 residues. CDR3 region: CASSLGLAGVTYNEQFF. The CDR3, as DNA: TGTGCCAGCAGTTTAGGGTTAGCGGGAGTCACGTACAATGAGCAGTTCTTC.

The CDR3 bases are TGTGCCAGCAGATTAATAGGGCAGTCCTTGGGTGGCTACACCTTC. This gives the protein CASRLIGQSLGGYTF. The genes are TRBV6-5 and TRBJ1-2; no definite D call. The CDR3 totals 15 residues. Trimming left V 6 bases short and J 7 bases short, with 21 bases between. From germline, CDR1 is MNHEY and CDR2 SVGAGI.

This chain uses TRBV7-2 with TRBJ1-3; 8 bases map to TRBD1. Germline CDR1 and CDR2: SGHTA and FQGNSA. The CDR3 runs 15 residues. The V and J ends lost 5 bases and 1 base, in that order; junction bases with no gene match: 4. The CDR3 spells CASSPRQGSGNTIYF. The CDR3 region has the DNA TGTGCCAGCAGCCCTCGACAGGGGTCTGGAAACACCATATATTTT. The complete variable domain, with remaining parts taken from reference TRBV7-2 and TRBJ1-3, reads GAGVSQSPSNKVTEKGKDVELRCDPISGHTALYWYRQSLGQGLEFLIYFQGNSAPDKSGLPSDRFSAERTGGSVSTLTIQRTQQEDSAVYLCASSPRQGSGNTIYFGEGSWLTVV.

The V gene is TRBV27, the J gene TRBJ1-5; no clear D. This CDR3 region has 13 residues. The ends were cut back, 5 bases at V and 5 bases at J, with 10 bases in the middle. Germline V lookup: CDR1 MNHEY, CDR2 SMNVEV (reference sequence). As DNA, the CDR3 is TGTGCCAGCAGTCGGACGGATTATCAGCCCCAGCATTTT. Its protein is CASSRTDYQPQHF.

This chain connects TRBV21-1 to TRBJ1-5. TRBV21-1 is marked as a pseudogene. CDR3 length equals 16 residues. This CDR3 reads CASSRPELYSNQPQHF. CDR3 bases: TGTGCCAGCAGCAGGCCGGAACTCTATAGCAATCAGCCCCAGCATTTT.